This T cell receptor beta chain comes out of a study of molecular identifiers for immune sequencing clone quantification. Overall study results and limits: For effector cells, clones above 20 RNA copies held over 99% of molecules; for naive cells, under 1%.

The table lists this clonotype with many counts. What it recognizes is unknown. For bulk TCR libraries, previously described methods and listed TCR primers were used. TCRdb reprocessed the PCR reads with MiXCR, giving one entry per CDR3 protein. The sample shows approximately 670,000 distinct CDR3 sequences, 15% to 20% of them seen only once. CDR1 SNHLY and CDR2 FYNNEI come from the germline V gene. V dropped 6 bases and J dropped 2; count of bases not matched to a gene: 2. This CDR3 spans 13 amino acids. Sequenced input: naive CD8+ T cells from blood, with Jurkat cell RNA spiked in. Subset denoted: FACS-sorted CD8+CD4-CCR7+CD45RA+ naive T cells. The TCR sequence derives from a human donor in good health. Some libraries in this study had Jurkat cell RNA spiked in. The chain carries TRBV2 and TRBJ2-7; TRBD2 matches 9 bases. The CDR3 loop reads CASRRGGPYEQYF. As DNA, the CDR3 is TGTGCCAGCAGGCGGGGGGGACCCTACGAGCAGTACTTC.